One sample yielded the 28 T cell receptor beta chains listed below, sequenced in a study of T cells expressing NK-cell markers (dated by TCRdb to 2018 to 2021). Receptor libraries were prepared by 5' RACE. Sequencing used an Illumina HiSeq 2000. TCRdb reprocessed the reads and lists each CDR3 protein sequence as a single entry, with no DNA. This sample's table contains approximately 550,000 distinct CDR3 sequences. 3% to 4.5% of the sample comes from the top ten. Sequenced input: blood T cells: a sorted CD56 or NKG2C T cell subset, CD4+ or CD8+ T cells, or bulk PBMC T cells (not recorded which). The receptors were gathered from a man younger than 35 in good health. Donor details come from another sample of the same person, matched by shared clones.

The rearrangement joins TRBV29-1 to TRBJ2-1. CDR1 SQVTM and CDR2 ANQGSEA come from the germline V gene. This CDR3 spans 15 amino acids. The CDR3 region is CSVNYVGGSYNEQFF.

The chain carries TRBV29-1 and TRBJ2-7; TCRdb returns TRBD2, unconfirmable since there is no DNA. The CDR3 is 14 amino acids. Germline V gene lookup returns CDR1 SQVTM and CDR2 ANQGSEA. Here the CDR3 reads CSGRLAGGPSEQYF.

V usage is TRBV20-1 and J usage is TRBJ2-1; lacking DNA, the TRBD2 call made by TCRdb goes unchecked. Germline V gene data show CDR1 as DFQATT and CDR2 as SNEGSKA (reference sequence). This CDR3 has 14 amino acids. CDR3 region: CSAPSGSSANEQFF.

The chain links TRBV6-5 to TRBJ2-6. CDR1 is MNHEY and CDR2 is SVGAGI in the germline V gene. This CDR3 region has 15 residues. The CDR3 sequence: CASSTVISGANVLTF.

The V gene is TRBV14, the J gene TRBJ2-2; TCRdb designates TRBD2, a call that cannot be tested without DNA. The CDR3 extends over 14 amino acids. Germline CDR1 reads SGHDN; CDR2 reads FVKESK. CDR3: CASSQRLQAGELFF.

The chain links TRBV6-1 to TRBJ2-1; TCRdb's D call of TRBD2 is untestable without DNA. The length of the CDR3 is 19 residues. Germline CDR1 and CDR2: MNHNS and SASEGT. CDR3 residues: CASSEFRVYSGRAGDEQFF.

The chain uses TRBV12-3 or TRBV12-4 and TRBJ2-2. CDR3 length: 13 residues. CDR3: CASSLGATGELFF.

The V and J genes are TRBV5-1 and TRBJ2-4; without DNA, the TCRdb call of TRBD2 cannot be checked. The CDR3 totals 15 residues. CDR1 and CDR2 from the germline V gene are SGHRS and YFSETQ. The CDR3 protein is CASSRGGEAQNIQYF.

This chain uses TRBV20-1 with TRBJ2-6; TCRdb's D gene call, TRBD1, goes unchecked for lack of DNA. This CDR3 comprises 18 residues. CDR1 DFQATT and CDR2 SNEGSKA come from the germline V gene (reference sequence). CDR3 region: CSARELTGGSSGANVLTF.

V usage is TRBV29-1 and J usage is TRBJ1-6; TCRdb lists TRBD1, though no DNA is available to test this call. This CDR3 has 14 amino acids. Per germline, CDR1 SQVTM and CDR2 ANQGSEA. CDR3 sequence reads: CSVADGTDNSPLHF.

This CDR3 is CASSLVGTSGHNEQFF. This chain connects TRBV7-6 to TRBJ2-1; TCRdb calls TRBD2, which cannot be checked without DNA. Germline V CDR1 and CDR2: SGHVS, FNYEAQ. This CDR3 is 16 amino acids long.

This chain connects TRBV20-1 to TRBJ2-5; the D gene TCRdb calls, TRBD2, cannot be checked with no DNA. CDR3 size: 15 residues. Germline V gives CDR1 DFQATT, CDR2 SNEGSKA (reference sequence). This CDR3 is CSASPSWGDQETQYF.

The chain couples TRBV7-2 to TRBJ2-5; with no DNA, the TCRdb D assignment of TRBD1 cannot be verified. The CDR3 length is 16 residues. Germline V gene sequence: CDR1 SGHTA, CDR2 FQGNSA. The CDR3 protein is CASNRGLGGRGETQYF. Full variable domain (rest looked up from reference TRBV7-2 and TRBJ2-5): GAGVSQSPSNKVTEKGKDVELRCDPISGHTALYWYRQSLGQGLEFLIYFQGNSAPDKSGLPSDRFSAERTGGSVSTLTIQRTQQEDSAVYLCASNRGLGGRGETQYFGPGTRLLVL.

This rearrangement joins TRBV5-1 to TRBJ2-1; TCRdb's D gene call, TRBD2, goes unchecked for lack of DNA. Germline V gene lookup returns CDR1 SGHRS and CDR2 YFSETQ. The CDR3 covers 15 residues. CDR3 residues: CASSLWSGGHNEQFF.

Here the CDR3 reads CASRSSGRFNEQFF. This chain joins TRBV12-3 or TRBV12-4 and TRBJ2-1; TCRdb lists TRBD2, though no DNA is available to test this call. CDR3 size: 14 residues.

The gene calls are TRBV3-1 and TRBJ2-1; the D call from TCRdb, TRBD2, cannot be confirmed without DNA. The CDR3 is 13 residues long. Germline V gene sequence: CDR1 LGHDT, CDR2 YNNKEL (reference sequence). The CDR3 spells CARASAIYNEQFF.

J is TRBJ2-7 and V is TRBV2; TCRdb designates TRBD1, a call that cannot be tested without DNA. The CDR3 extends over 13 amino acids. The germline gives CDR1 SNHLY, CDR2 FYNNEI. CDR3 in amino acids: CASLRLTGEEQYF.

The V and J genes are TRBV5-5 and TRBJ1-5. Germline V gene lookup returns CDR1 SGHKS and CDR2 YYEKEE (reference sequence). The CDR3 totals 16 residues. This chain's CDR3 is CASSFGPAGGNQPQHF.

The CDR3 loop is CAASGAYDEPLHF. The V call is TRBV10-3, the J call TRBJ1-6. Germline V gene data show CDR1 as ENHRY and CDR2 as SYGVKD. This CDR3 region has 13 residues.

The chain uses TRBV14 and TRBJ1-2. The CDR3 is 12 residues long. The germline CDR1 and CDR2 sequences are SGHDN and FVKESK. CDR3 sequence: CASSLRDYGYTF.

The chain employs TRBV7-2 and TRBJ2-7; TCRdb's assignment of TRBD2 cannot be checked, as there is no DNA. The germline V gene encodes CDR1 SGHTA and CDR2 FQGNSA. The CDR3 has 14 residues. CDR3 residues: CASSRGGGPLEQYF.

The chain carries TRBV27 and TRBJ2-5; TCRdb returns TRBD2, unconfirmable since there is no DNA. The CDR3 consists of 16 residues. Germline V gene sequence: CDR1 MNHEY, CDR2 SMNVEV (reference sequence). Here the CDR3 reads CASSPPGLAAQETQYF.

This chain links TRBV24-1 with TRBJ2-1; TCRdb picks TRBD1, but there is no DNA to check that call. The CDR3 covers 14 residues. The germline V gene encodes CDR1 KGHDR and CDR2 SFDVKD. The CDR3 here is CATSVSGAYNEQFF.

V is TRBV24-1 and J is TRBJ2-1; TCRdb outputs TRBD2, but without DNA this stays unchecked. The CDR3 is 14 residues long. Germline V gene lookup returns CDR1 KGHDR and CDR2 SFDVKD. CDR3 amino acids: CATSDFRTDNEQFF.

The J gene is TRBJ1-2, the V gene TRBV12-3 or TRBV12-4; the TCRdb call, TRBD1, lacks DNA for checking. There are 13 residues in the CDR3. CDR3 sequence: CASTKGDREGYTF.

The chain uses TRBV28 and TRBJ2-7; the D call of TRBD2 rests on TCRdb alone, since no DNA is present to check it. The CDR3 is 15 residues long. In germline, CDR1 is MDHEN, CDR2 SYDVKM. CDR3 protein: CASSFRGGRAVEQYF.

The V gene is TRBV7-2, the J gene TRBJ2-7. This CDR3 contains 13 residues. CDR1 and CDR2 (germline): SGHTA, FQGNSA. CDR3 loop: CASSLSFSYEQYF.

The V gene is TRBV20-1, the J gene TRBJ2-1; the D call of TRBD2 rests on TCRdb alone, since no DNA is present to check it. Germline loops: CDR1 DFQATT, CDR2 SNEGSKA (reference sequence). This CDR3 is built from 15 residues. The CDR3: CSASRLAVPYNEQFF.